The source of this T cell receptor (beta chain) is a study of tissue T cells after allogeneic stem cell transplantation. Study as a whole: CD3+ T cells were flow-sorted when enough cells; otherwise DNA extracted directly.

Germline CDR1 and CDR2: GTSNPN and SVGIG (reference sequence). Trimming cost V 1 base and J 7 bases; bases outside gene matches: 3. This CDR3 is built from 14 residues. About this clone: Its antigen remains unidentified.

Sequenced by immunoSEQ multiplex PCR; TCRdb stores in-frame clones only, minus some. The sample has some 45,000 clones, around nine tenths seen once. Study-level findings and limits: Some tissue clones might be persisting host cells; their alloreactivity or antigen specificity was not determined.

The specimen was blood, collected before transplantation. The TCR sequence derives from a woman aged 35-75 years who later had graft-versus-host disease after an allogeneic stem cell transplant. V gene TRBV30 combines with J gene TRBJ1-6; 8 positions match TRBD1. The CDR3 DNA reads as TGTGCCTGGAGTGGAAACAGGGGGAATTCACCCCTCCACTTT. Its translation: CAWSGNRGNSPLHF.